The 22 T cell receptor beta chains given below trace back to one sample, sequenced in a study of T cells expressing NK-cell markers. TCRdb reprocessed the 5' RACE reads and reports one entry per CDR3 protein, with no DNA. In total, the table holds over 350,000 distinct CDR3 sequences. The specimen sequenced was blood T cells: a sorted CD56 or NKG2C T cell subset, CD4+ or CD8+ T cells, or bulk PBMC T cells (not recorded which). These receptors were taken from a woman in her forties or fifties in good health.

The rearrangement joins TRBV12-3 or TRBV12-4 to TRBJ2-3. This CDR3 has 13 residues. The CDR3 is CASSIGFRDTQYF.

The chain employs TRBV27 and TRBJ1-5; TCRdb picks TRBD1, but there is no DNA to check that call. CDR3 length: 16 residues. Germline assignment: CDR1 MNHEY and CDR2 SMNVEV (reference sequence). CDR3 protein: CASSLFGTGLNQPQHF.

The rearrangement uses TRBV6-5 and TRBJ1-1. The CDR3 extends over 15 amino acids. Looked up from germline, CDR1 is MNHEY and CDR2 is SVGAGI. The CDR3 spells CASSYSFAVVTEAFF.

The rearrangement links TRBV20-1 to TRBJ2-3; TCRdb's D call of TRBD2 is untestable without DNA. The length of the CDR3 is 14 residues. CDR1 DFQATT and CDR2 SNEGSKA come from the germline V gene (reference sequence). CDR3: CRGDRLAGGDTQYF.

V and J are TRBV5-1 and TRBJ2-3; the D call from TCRdb, TRBD2, cannot be confirmed without DNA. This CDR3 region has 15 residues. Germline lookup yields CDR1 SGHRS and CDR2 YFSETQ. The CDR3 region is CASSFDSLRFDTQYF.

The chain couples TRBV29-1 to TRBJ1-1; the TCRdb D gene call, TRBD1, has no DNA to confirm it. The CDR3 is made up of 16 amino acids. CDR1 is SQVTM and CDR2 is ANQGSEA in the germline V gene. The CDR3: CSVAADSRLMNTEAFF.

The genes are TRBV7-8 and TRBJ2-1; the D call of TRBD1 rests on TCRdb alone, since no DNA is present to check it. This CDR3 is 15 amino acids long. Looked up from germline, CDR1 is SGHVS and CDR2 is FQNEAQ. CDR3 amino acids: CASSAWTGLFNEQFF.

The chain joins TRBV10-3 to TRBJ2-2; TCRdb lists TRBD1, though no DNA is available to test this call. CDR1 is ENHRY, CDR2 SYGVKD, per germline. This CDR3 comprises 15 residues. The CDR3 region is CAIRGGAKNTGELFF.

The gene calls are TRBV4-1 and TRBJ1-4; TCRdb proposes TRBD1, but this gene call is untestable without DNA. This CDR3 is built from 15 residues. CDR1 MGHRA and CDR2 YSYEKL come from the germline V gene. The CDR3 protein is CASSQLLGGHEKLFF.

The chain's CDR3 is CSVIPGQGAWYGYTF. The chain joins TRBV29-1 to TRBJ1-2; TCRdb gives TRBD1 as the D gene, but with no DNA this cannot be confirmed. The CDR3 covers 15 residues. From germline, CDR1 is SQVTM and CDR2 ANQGSEA. Full variable domain (missing parts from reference TRBV29-1 and TRBJ1-2): SAVISQKPSRDICQRGTSLTIQCQVDSQVTMMFWYRQQPGQSLTLIATANQGSEATYESGFVIDKFPISRPNLTFSTLTVSNMSPEDSSIYLCSVIPGQGAWYGYTFGSGTRLTVV.

The chain carries TRBV6-4 and TRBJ2-3; without DNA, the TCRdb call of TRBD2 cannot be checked. Germline CDR1 is MRHNA and CDR2 is SNTAGT. This CDR3 has 15 residues. The CDR3 sequence: CASSEASGSGDTQYF.

The chain recombines TRBV7-9 with TRBJ2-1; checking the TCRdb D call of TRBD2 is not possible without DNA. CDR1 is SEHNR and CDR2 is FQNEAQ in the germline V gene (reference sequence). The CDR3 has 15 residues. The CDR3 protein is CASSLFGTRPNEQFF.

This sequence joins TRBV19 and TRBJ2-3; the TCRdb call, TRBD2, lacks DNA for checking. Germline V gene data show CDR1 as LNHDA and CDR2 as SQIVND (reference sequence). This CDR3 has 12 amino acids. The CDR3 region is CAGGGPGDTQYF.

This chain links TRBV7-7 with TRBJ2-5; TCRdb names TRBD1, which stays unverified in the absence of DNA. The CDR3 has 20 residues. The germline CDR1 and CDR2 sequences are SSHAT and FNYEAQ (reference sequence). The CDR3 spells CASSLELRDRGRWYQETQYF.

V and J are TRBV5-1 and TRBJ2-2; the TCRdb call, TRBD1, lacks DNA for checking. The CDR3 totals 19 residues. Germline V CDR1 and CDR2: SGHRS, YFSETQ. The CDR3 spells CASSLAGSGQGSMTGELFF. Full variable domain (missing parts from reference TRBV5-1 and TRBJ2-2): KAGVTQTPRYLIKTRGQQVTLSCSPISGHRSVSWYQQTPGQGLQFLFEYFSETQRNKGNFPGRFSGRQFSNSRSEMNVSTLELGDSALYLCASSLAGSGQGSMTGELFFGEGSRLTVL.

This chain joins TRBV12-3 or TRBV12-4 and TRBJ1-2; TCRdb outputs TRBD1, but without DNA this stays unchecked. CDR3 length equals 13 residues. The CDR3 here is CASSLVQGSGYTF.

V gene TRBV7-9 combines with J gene TRBJ1-6; TCRdb returns TRBD1, unconfirmable since there is no DNA. The germline V gene has CDR1 SEHNR and CDR2 FQNEAQ (reference sequence). The CDR3 is 17 residues long. The CDR3 spells CASSPSGGAGDSSPLHF.

V is TRBV20-1 and J is TRBJ1-3; TCRdb's D gene call, TRBD1, goes unchecked for lack of DNA. There are 14 residues in the CDR3. The germline V gene encodes CDR1 DFQATT and CDR2 SNEGSKA (reference sequence). CDR3 sequence: CSALPGTGSGTIYF.

The chain combines TRBV20-1 with TRBJ2-1; the D call from TCRdb, TRBD2, cannot be confirmed without DNA. Germline V lookup: CDR1 DFQATT, CDR2 SNEGSKA (reference sequence). The CDR3 extends over 19 amino acids. Here the CDR3 reads CSARRDTGTNRKSYNEQFF.

The chain has TRBV5-1 and TRBJ2-4; lacking DNA, the TRBD2 call made by TCRdb goes unchecked. Germline CDR1 is SGHRS and CDR2 is YFSETQ. The CDR3 totals 13 residues. CDR3 region: CASSQQGVGIQYF.

V usage is TRBV11-3 and J usage is TRBJ2-7; TCRdb picks TRBD1, but there is no DNA to check that call. From germline, CDR1 is SGHNT and CDR2 YENEEA. The CDR3 totals 15 residues. The CDR3 sequence: CASSSLWRGPREQYF.

The chain employs TRBV2 and TRBJ2-5; TCRdb's assignment of TRBD2 cannot be checked, as there is no DNA. This CDR3 has 12 amino acids. The germline gives CDR1 SNHLY, CDR2 FYNNEI. CDR3 sequence reads: CASTGTDETQYF.